The next 30 T cell receptor beta chains were all read from a single sample in a study of blood T cell repertoires in COVID-19. The repertoire was sequenced with immunoSEQ multiplex PCR; TCRdb's copy has only in-frame clones and lacks some. The sample consists of tens of thousands of clones, 80% to 90% of them appearing once. Sequences were obtained from peripheral blood. The source is a woman aged 70-85 years with COVID-19, enrolled during active disease.

CDR3 nucleotide sequence: TGTGCCAGCAGCTCCCCCAAGGGCCTAGCGGGGGGAGAGACCCAGTACTTC. Encoded protein: CASSSPKGLAGGETQYF. This chain uses TRBV9 with TRBJ2-5, with 11 bases aligning to TRBD2. Germline CDR1 and CDR2: SGDLS and YYNGEE. Unmatched junction bases numbered 12, after V lost 4 bases and J lost 4 bases. The CDR3 has 17 residues. The whole variable domain, remainder taken from reference TRBV9 and TRBJ2-5, is DSGVTQTPKHLITATGQRVTLRCSPRSGDLSVYWYQQSLDQGLQFLIQYYNGEERAKGNILERFSAQQFPDLHSELNLSSLELGDSALYFCASSSPKGLAGGETQYFGPGTRLLVL.

The V call is TRBV9, the J call TRBJ1-1, with 7 bases fitting TRBD1. Germline V gene data show CDR1 as SGDLS and CDR2 as YYNGEE. The CDR3 is made up of 14 amino acids. J gave up 1 base and V 6 bases, and 6 bases lay outside the gene matches. DNA of the CDR3: TGTGCCAGCACTCGGGACAGAGCGAACACTGAAGCTTTCTTT. It yields the protein CASTRDRANTEAFF.

V gene TRBV6-5 combines with J gene TRBJ1-5; 7 bases agree with TRBD1. This CDR3 comprises 14 residues. CDR1 is MNHEY, CDR2 SVGAGI, per germline. V lost 10 bases to trimming and J lost 2 bases; unmatched junction nucleotides: 8. CDR3 coding DNA: TGTGCCACCGAGTCGGACAGGCGCAATCAGCCCCAGCATTTT. Its translation: CATESDRRNQPQHF.

This chain links TRBV19 with TRBJ1-2, with 9 bases identical to TRBD1. CDR1 and CDR2 from the germline V gene are LNHDA and SQIVND (reference sequence). The V gene end was trimmed by 5 bases and the J gene end by 3 bases; junction bases not matched to a gene: 7. The CDR3 is 15 amino acids. The CDR3 loop is CASSAPGQGDYGYTF. Written as DNA, the CDR3 is TGTGCCAGTAGTGCACCGGGACAGGGAGACTATGGCTACACCTTC.

This clone has only one observation. The CDR3 nucleotides read TGTGCCAGTAGTATAGTTACACCCTTAAGGGGTAGCAATCAGCCCCAGCATTTT. Translated, it gives CASSIVTPLRGSNQPQHF. This rearrangement joins TRBV19 to TRBJ1-5; TRBD1 is a possible D gene (5 bases). V shed 1 base and J shed 0 bases, with 16 bases lying between them. CDR1 and CDR2 (germline): LNHDA, SQIVND (reference sequence). The CDR3 is made up of 18 amino acids.

This clone was observed a handful of times. This rearrangement joins TRBV6-5 to TRBJ1-3; 7 nucleotides match TRBD1. V lost 10 bases to trimming and J lost 0 bases; unmatched junction nucleotides: 9. The CDR3 is 15 residues long. CDR1 is MNHEY and CDR2 is SVGAGI in the germline V gene. The CDR3 DNA sequence: TGTGCCACCCTCCCAAACAGGGGCTCTGGAAACACCATATATTTT. Translated: CATLPNRGSGNTIYF.

This clone is judged medium-sized. The rearrangement joins TRBV18 to TRBJ1-5; 8 bases align to TRBD1. V shed 2 bases and J 10 bases; nucleotides not matched to a gene: 7. Per germline, CDR1 KGHSH and CDR2 LQKENI. There are 14 residues in the CDR3. This CDR3 reads CASSPGQGFGPQHF. CDR3 DNA: TGTGCCAGCTCACCAGGACAGGGCTTCGGTCCCCAGCATTTT.

As DNA, the CDR3 is TGCGCCAGCAGTCAGGGAGGGTTCACAGATACGCAGTATTTT. Its protein product is CASSQGGFTDTQYF. The V and J genes are TRBV23-1 and TRBJ2-3, with 7 positions matching TRBD2. TRBV23-1 is marked as an open reading frame, function uncertain. The CDR3 is 14 amino acids. The trim removed 3 bases at V and 2 bases at J, leaving 2 bases unmatched.

The chain combines TRBV24-1 with TRBJ2-5; 9 bases are shared with TRBD1. V trimming: 4 bases; J trimming: 5 bases; junction bases outside the gene matches: 7. Germline V CDR1 and CDR2: KGHDR, SFDVKD. CDR3 length: 15 residues. CDR3 in amino acids: CATSEPGTGSETQYF. In DNA form, the CDR3 reads TGTGCCACCAGTGAGCCCGGGACAGGGAGCGAGACCCAGTACTTC.

This rearrangement joins TRBV7-2 to TRBJ2-7; TRBD1 agrees at 9 bases. With 1 base clipped from V and 0 bases from J, the junction kept 1 base outside the gene matches. The germline CDR1 and CDR2 sequences are SGHTA and FQGNSA. The CDR3 has 15 residues. This CDR3 is CASSLDRGLSYEQYV. CDR3 in DNA: TGTGCCAGCAGCTTAGACAGGGGGCTCTCCTACGAGCAGTACGTC.

This chain connects TRBV7-2 to TRBJ2-5, with a weak D call TRBD1 (5 bases). V lost 5 bases and J 5 bases, leaving 18 bases between the germline ends. The CDR3 runs 15 residues. Germline CDR1 reads SGHTA; CDR2 reads FQGNSA. In nucleotides, the CDR3 is TGTGCCAGCAGCGAGTTTACAGGAGCAGGGGAGACCCAGTACTTC. The encoded protein is CASSEFTGAGETQYF.

V and J are TRBV19 and TRBJ2-3; D may be TRBD2 (5 bases). In germline, CDR1 is LNHDA, CDR2 SQIVND (reference sequence). The length of the CDR3 is 15 residues. The ends were cut back, 3 bases at V and 2 bases at J, with 12 bases in the middle. The CDR3 region has the DNA TGTGCCAGTAGTATCGCCAGAGGGAACACAGATACGCAGTATTTT. Residues: CASSIARGNTDTQYF.

The chain is built from TRBV7-8 and TRBJ2-2, with 7 bases matching TRBD2. The CDR3 contains 16 residues. Looked up from germline, CDR1 is SGHVS and CDR2 is FQNEAQ. V trimming: 5 bases; J trimming: 1 base; junction bases outside the gene matches: 7. Here the CDR3 reads CASSPRTRWNTGELFF. The CDR3 nucleotides are TGTGCCAGCAGCCCCAGGACTAGGTGGAACACCGGGGAGCTGTTTTTT. Supplemented by reference TRBV7-8 and TRBJ2-2, the full variable domain reads GAGVSQSPRYKVAKRGQDVALRCDPISGHVSLFWYQQALGQGPEFLTYFQNEAQLDKSGLPSDRFFAERPEGSVSTLKIQRTQQEDSAVYLCASSPRTRWNTGELFFGEGSRLTVL.

This chain uses TRBV7-2 with TRBJ1-4; D perhaps matches TRBD1 (6 bases). Trimming took 2 bases from V and 7 from J, leaving 11 bases between them. The CDR3 contains 14 residues. In germline, CDR1 is SGHTA, CDR2 FQGNSA. As DNA, the CDR3 is TGTGCCAGCAGCTTAAGCAGGGGCGGTGAAAAACTGTTTTTT. It is translated as CASSLSRGGEKLFF.

The chain couples TRBV5-1 to TRBJ1-1; D unresolved. The V gene lost 1 base and the J gene lost 0 bases, with 7 bases spanning the gap. The V gene's germline CDR1 is SGHRS and CDR2 YFSETQ. The CDR3 spans 14 residues. Here the CDR3 reads CASSLIPMNTEAFF. Here the CDR3 DNA reads TGCGCCAGCAGCTTGATTCCCATGAACACTGAAGCTTTCTTT.

The chain combines TRBV5-4 with TRBJ2-3; D might be TRBD2 (5 bases). Germline CDR1 and CDR2: SGHNT and YYREEE (reference sequence). With 4 bases removed from V and 2 bases from J, the gap between germline ends came to 5 bases. CDR3 length equals 12 residues. The CDR3 DNA follows: TGTGCCAGCAGCCGGGACACAGATACGCAGTATTTT. Translation gives CASSRDTDTQYF. The full variable domain, in which reference TRBV5-4 and TRBJ2-3 provide the parts outside the CDR3, is ETGVTQSPTHLIKTRGQQVTLRCSSQSGHNTVSWYQQALGQGPQFIFQYYREEENGRGNFPPRFSGLQFPNYSSELNVNALELDDSALYLCASSRDTDTQYFGPGTRLTVL.

The sample holds a few counts of this clone. This sequence joins TRBV10-3 and TRBJ2-5, with a weak D call TRBD1 (5 bases). CDR1 and CDR2 from the germline V gene are ENHRY and SYGVKD. CDR3 size: 14 residues. Trimming took 4 bases from V and 3 from J, leaving 12 bases between them. CDR3 residues: CAISARTDKETQYF. CDR3 bases: TGTGCCATCAGTGCCCGGACGGACAAAGAGACCCAGTACTTC.

The chain recombines TRBV5-1 with TRBJ1-3; 7 bases agree with TRBD1. J gave up 4 bases and V 0 bases, and 7 bases lay outside the gene matches. The germline gives CDR1 SGHRS, CDR2 YFSETQ. CDR3 length: 16 residues. The CDR3 reads CASSLGVRQGGNTIYF. The CDR3 coding sequence is TGCGCCAGCAGCTTGGGGGTGAGACAGGGAGGAAACACCATATATTTT.

V and J are TRBV7-2 and TRBJ2-1; 9 nucleotides agree with TRBD2. Trimming removed 5 bases from V and 2 bases from J; junction bases left unmatched: 13. The CDR3 length is 18 residues. The germline CDR1 and CDR2 sequences are SGHTA and FQGNSA. Here the CDR3 reads CASSPTWGLAGTYNEQFF. The DNA for the CDR3 is TGTGCCAGCAGCCCCACGTGGGGGCTAGCGGGAACCTACAATGAGCAGTTCTTC.

The chain links TRBV7-2 to TRBJ1-2, with TRBD1 matching over 9 bases. Trimming took 5 bases from V and 7 from J; bases not matched to a gene: 8. CDR3 length: 14 amino acids. Germline V gene data show CDR1 as SGHTA and CDR2 as FQGNSA. CDR3 protein: CASSLGTGTGGYTF. The CDR3 DNA sequence: TGTGCCAGCAGCCTCGGGACAGGGACTGGTGGCTACACCTTC. Full variable domain (outside the CDR3, taken from reference TRBV7-2 and TRBJ1-2): GAGVSQSPSNKVTEKGKDVELRCDPISGHTALYWYRQSLGQGLEFLIYFQGNSAPDKSGLPSDRFSAERTGGSVSTLTIQRTQQEDSAVYLCASSLGTGTGGYTFGSGTRLTVV.

This clone was observed once. The chain combines TRBV25-1 with TRBJ2-1; D uncertain. Trimming pared 6 bases from V and 4 bases from J, leaving 10 bases between. Germline CDR1 reads MGHDK; CDR2 reads SYGVNS. CDR3 length equals 13 residues. CDR3 in DNA: TGTGCCAGCAGAGCGAGTGGGTACAATGAGCAGTTCTTC. Protein product: CASRASGYNEQFF. The whole variable domain, remainder taken from reference TRBV25-1 and TRBJ2-1, is EADIYQTPRYLVIGTGKKITLECSQTMGHDKMYWYQQDPGMELHLIHYSYGVNSTEKGDLSSESTVSRIRTEHFPLTLESARPSHTSQYLCASRASGYNEQFFGPGTRLTVL.

This chain joins TRBV6-5 and TRBJ1-5, with TRBD1 matching 10 bases. J was trimmed by 1 base and V by 6 bases; bases with no gene match: 3. Germline-derived CDR1 and CDR2 are MNHEY and SVGAGI. The CDR3 has 15 amino acids. As DNA, the CDR3 is TGTGCCAGCAGCCCGGGACAGGGGAGCAATCAGCCCCAGCATTTT. It yields the protein CASSPGQGSNQPQHF.

This sequence joins TRBV7-2 and TRBJ1-1; 9 nucleotides agree with TRBD1. Trimming took 5 bases from V and 5 from J; bases not matched to a gene: 9. The CDR3 runs 15 residues. Germline V gene lookup returns CDR1 SGHTA and CDR2 FQGNSA. The CDR3 sequence: CASSVTGGVGTEAFF. In nucleotides, the CDR3 is TGTGCCAGCAGCGTTACAGGGGGCGTTGGGACTGAAGCTTTCTTT.

The chain links TRBV29-1 to TRBJ2-2; TRBD1 agrees at 9 bases. V lost 5 bases and J lost 15; bases outside the gene matches: 7. Germline V CDR1 and CDR2: SQVTM, ANQGSEA. The CDR3 length is 11 residues. The CDR3 loop reads CSVRDRAALFF. The DNA for the CDR3 is TGCAGCGTTCGGGACAGGGCGGCGTTGTTTTTT.

The chain uses TRBV24-1 and TRBJ2-3; TRBD1 matches 9 bases. V was pared by 5 bases and J by 4 bases, with 9 bases of the junction left unmatched. The CDR3 is 16 amino acids. Germline V CDR1 and CDR2: KGHDR, SFDVKD. For the CDR3, the DNA is TGTGCCACCAGTGGTCGGGGACAGGGCGTTGCAGATACGCAGTATTTT. Its translation is CATSGRGQGVADTQYF.

This rearrangement joins TRBV6-5 to TRBJ2-7; 10 positions agree with TRBD1. V gave up 6 bases and J gave up 2 bases; unmatched junction bases: 4. Germline assignment: CDR1 MNHEY and CDR2 SVGAGI. This CDR3 has 14 amino acids. CDR3 nucleotide sequence: TGTGCCAGCAGGCCCGGGACAGGGGCCTACGAGCAGTACTTC. Its protein product is CASRPGTGAYEQYF.

The genes are TRBV5-4 and TRBJ1-1, with D possibly TRBD1 on 5 matching bases. The CDR3 has 12 amino acids. Germline loops: CDR1 SGHNT, CDR2 YYREEE (reference sequence). V was cut by 4 bases and J by 8 bases, with 12 bases left in between. The CDR3 coding sequence is TGTGCCAGCAGCGCGGGGACGACAGAAGCTTTCTTT. As protein: CASSAGTTEAFF.

The J gene is TRBJ2-7, the V gene TRBV6-4, with 10 bases fitting TRBD2. Germline CDR1 reads MRHNA; CDR2 reads SNTAGT. The CDR3 totals 17 residues. The junction had 15 bases not matched to a gene; V was cut back by 5 bases and J by 5 bases. The CDR3 nucleotides are TGTGCCAGCAGTCGGGAGCGGGAGGGCCAAATTGGACACGAGCAGTACGTC. Its translation is CASSREREGQIGHEQYV.

This rearrangement joins TRBV21-1 to TRBJ2-7; the listed D gene, TRBD2, was not tested against the DNA. TRBV21-1 is assigned pseudogene status. The CDR3 extends over 20 amino acids. The DNA of the CDR3 is TGTGCCAGCAGCAAACCAGCGGGAGGGTCGTGGGGCCGGCCTTCCTACGAGCAGTACGTC. Protein product: CASSKPAGGSWGRPSYEQYV.

The V call is TRBV5-1, the J call TRBJ1-1, with TRBD1 identical over 8 bases. The CDR3 runs to 14 residues. Germline V gene sequence: CDR1 SGHRS, CDR2 YFSETQ. V lost 4 bases to trimming and J lost 6 bases; unmatched junction nucleotides: 8. CDR3 sequence reads: CASSPGQGGSEAFF. DNA for the CDR3: TGCGCCAGCAGCCCAGGACAGGGAGGGTCTGAAGCTTTCTTT.